The 18 T cell receptor beta chains in this list originate from one sample, sequenced in a study of CD8+ T cells in alopecia areata (dated by TCRdb to 2016 to 2018). The time point label, as the study defines it: about 4 weeks on oral tofacitinib. The treatment or condition label of this sample denotes: oral pan-JAK inhibitor, 5-10 mg twice daily. The receptor library was made with the immunoSEQ multiplex PCR assay. RNA was extracted from all samples and reverse transcribed into cDNA, which served as template for TCR sequencing. Not all clones reach the TCRdb copy of this immuneACCESS table, which keeps in-frame sequences only. Checked studies attribute under half of the gap to unresolved V genes and leave the rest unexplained. This sample comprises over 100,000 clones, about 50% of them detected only once. The top ten hold roughly 0.5% of the sample. Sequenced material: CD4+ T cells sorted from blood, taken at week 4, from a patient treated with tofacitinib. These receptors were obtained from a human donor with alopecia areata.

The V call is TRBV6-5, the J call TRBJ1-3, with D possibly TRBD1 on 5 matching bases. This CDR3 contains 14 residues. Germline lookup yields CDR1 MNHEY and CDR2 SVGAGI. Deletions cut 2 bases from V and 7 bases from J, with 12 bases between. CDR3 in DNA: TGTGCCAGCAGTTACCAGGGCGAGTGGAACACCATATATTTT. This codes for CASSYQGEWNTIYF.

This chain connects TRBV4-2 to TRBJ2-3, with TRBD2 matching 11 bases. CDR3 length: 17 amino acids. V shed 0 bases and J 5 bases; nucleotides not matched to a gene: 7. Germline assignment: CDR1 LGHNA and CDR2 YNFKEQ. Written as DNA, the CDR3 is TGTGCCAGCAGCCAAGAGCCCTCGGGACTAGCGGTAGATACGCAGTATTTT. Translated: CASSQEPSGLAVDTQYF.

This clone was recorded only once. The chain carries TRBV7-9 and TRBJ2-1; TRBD1 or TRBD2 may be the D gene (5 bases each). This CDR3 is 13 amino acids long. Germline V CDR1 and CDR2: SEHNR, FQNEAQ (reference sequence). The germline V and J ends were trimmed by 5 bases and 8 bases, with 13 bases remaining between them. The CDR3 sequence: CASSVRMGDEQFF. The CDR3 DNA reads TGTGCCAGCAGCGTTAGAATGGGGGATGAGCAGTTCTTC. Drawing the rest from reference TRBV7-9 and TRBJ2-1, the complete variable domain is DTGVSQNPRHKITKRGQNVTFRCDPISEHNRLYWYRQTLGQGPEFLTYFQNEAQLEKSRLLSDRFSAERPKGSFSTLEIQRTEQGDSAMYLCASSVRMGDEQFFGPGTRLTVL.

The rearrangement uses TRBV30 and TRBJ2-4; D may correspond to TRBD1 or TRBD2 (5 bases each). Germline V gene lookup returns CDR1 GTSNPN and CDR2 SVGIG (reference sequence). The CDR3 sequence is 15 residues long. V was clipped by 1 base and J by 1 base, with 11 bases between them. The CDR3 DNA reads TGTGCCTGGAGTGCGCCCGGGACGGCCAAAAACATTCAGTACTTC. Encoded protein: CAWSAPGTAKNIQYF.

The CDR3 DNA reads as TGTGCCAGCAGCTCGACATCGGGGGCGTATGGCTACACCTTC. Translating it yields CASSSTSGAYGYTF. The V call is TRBV7-2, the J call TRBJ1-2; possible D gene TRBD1, 6 bases. The V gene's germline CDR1 is SGHTA and CDR2 FQGNSA. The CDR3 spans 14 residues. Trimming shortened V by 4 bases and J by 5 bases, and 14 bases separated the two germline ends.

The chain links TRBV12-5 to TRBJ1-1; 8 bases fit TRBD1. CDR1 LGHNT and CDR2 FRNRAP come from the germline V gene. The CDR3 runs to 15 residues. The ends lost 6 bases at V and 4 bases at J; junction bases unmatched: 10. The CDR3 here is CASGEHQGAGTEAFF. As DNA, the CDR3 is TGTGCTAGTGGAGAACATCAGGGGGCCGGCACTGAAGCTTTCTTT.

This chain joins TRBV5-1 and TRBJ2-1, with 7 bases identical to TRBD2. The CDR3 totals 16 residues. From germline, CDR1 is SGHRS and CDR2 YFSETQ. J lost 3 bases, V lost 3 bases, and 9 bases had no gene match. The CDR3 region has the DNA TGCGCCAGCAGCTCGACGGGGGGTGTAGGCTACAATGAGCAGTTCTTC. Amino acids: CASSSTGGVGYNEQFF.

The chain combines TRBV30 with TRBJ1-2; TRBD1 might be the D (6 bases). Germline V gene lookup returns CDR1 GTSNPN and CDR2 SVGIG (reference sequence). The CDR3 has 14 residues. The V end was cut by 0 bases, the J end by 6 bases, with 14 bases between. CDR3 nucleotide sequence: TGTGCCTGGAGTGTCACCCTCAGGGACAATGGCTACACCTTC. Translated, it gives CAWSVTLRDNGYTF.

The chain has TRBV30 and TRBJ1-2; D unresolved. Trimming took 1 base from V and 2 from J, leaving 8 bases between them. Germline lookup yields CDR1 GTSNPN and CDR2 SVGIG (reference sequence). This CDR3 spans 13 amino acids. The CDR3 bases are TGTGCCTGGAGTGACCAGGCCAACTATGGCTACACCTTC. Translated: CAWSDQANYGYTF.

A single count supports this clone. This chain joins TRBV30 and TRBJ1-5, with 8 bases lining up with TRBD1. The CDR3 extends over 13 amino acids. Germline loops: CDR1 GTSNPN, CDR2 SVGIG (reference sequence). V was pared by 5 bases and J by 7 bases, with 7 bases of the junction left unmatched. CDR3 sequence: CAWGQGAGQPQHF. The CDR3 nucleotides are TGTGCCTGGGGGCAGGGGGCTGGGCAGCCCCAGCATTTT.

The rearrangement uses TRBV5-1 and TRBJ2-3; possibly TRBD2 for D (6 bases). The CDR3 spans 15 residues. V was pared by 4 bases and J by 0 bases, with 12 bases between. Germline CDR1 reads SGHRS; CDR2 reads YFSETQ. CDR3 protein: CASSPGTGSTDTQYF. The CDR3 nucleotides read TGCGCCAGCAGCCCAGGGACTGGGAGCACAGATACGCAGTATTTT.

The chain combines TRBV7-9 with TRBJ1-1; perhaps TRBD1 as D (6 bases). Germline lookup yields CDR1 SEHNR and CDR2 FQNEAQ (reference sequence). The CDR3 consists of 17 residues. V dropped 1 base and J dropped 3 bases, with 18 bases sitting between them. The CDR3 region is CASSLGGGRAKDTEAFF. CDR3 DNA: TGTGCCAGCAGCTTAGGAGGGGGGCGTGCTAAGGACACTGAAGCTTTCTTT.

The rearrangement uses TRBV2 and TRBJ2-6; D remains ambiguous. The CDR3 has 13 amino acids. V was shortened by 3 bases and J by 10 bases, with 10 bases between the two germline ends. Germline CDR1 and CDR2: SNHLY and FYNNEI. CDR3 in amino acids: CASSELRQNVLTF. The CDR3 region has the DNA TGTGCCAGCAGTGAGCTGCGGCAGAACGTCCTGACTTTC.

This chain uses TRBV6-1 with TRBJ1-2; the D gene is possibly TRBD1 (6 bases). The CDR3 runs to 16 residues. The ends were cut back, 3 bases at V and 5 bases at J, with 19 bases in the middle. Germline V gives CDR1 MNHNS, CDR2 SASEGT. The CDR3: CASSDWGAGSGYGYTF. The CDR3 DNA is TGTGCCAGCAGTGACTGGGGGGCCGGGAGTGGGTATGGCTACACCTTC.

On this clone: The germline gene is not matched at one end of the junction; a read error may be the cause. The sample carries other DNA sequences with the same CDR3. This chain joins TRBV29-1 and TRBJ1-1; 9 nucleotides match TRBD1. CDR1 is SQVTM, CDR2 ANQGSEA, per germline. This CDR3 is 13 amino acids long. The CDR3 region is CSGEQGANTEAFF. CDR3 sequence (DNA): TGCAGCGGTGAACAGGGGGCGAACACTGAAGCTTTCTTT.

This clone is a singleton in its sample. J is TRBJ2-2 and V is TRBV7-2; 8 bases match TRBD2. Germline CDR1 and CDR2: SGHTA and FQGNSA. This CDR3 has 17 amino acids. V lost 4 bases and J lost 1; bases outside the gene matches: 8. The CDR3, as DNA: TGTGCCAGCAGCTCCTGGGGCGGGAGGATGAACACCGGGGAGCTGTTTTTT. Encoded protein: CASSSWGGRMNTGELFF.

The J gene is TRBJ1-4, the V gene TRBV9; D remains unclear. Germline V gene data show CDR1 as SGDLS and CDR2 as YYNGEE. CDR3 length: 13 residues. V was pared by 0 bases and J by 7 bases, with 7 bases between. CDR3 loop: CASSVVPSEKLFF. CDR3 bases: TGTGCCAGCAGCGTAGTTCCCAGTGAAAAACTGTTTTTT.

This clone was seen only a few times. J is TRBJ1-2 and V is TRBV29-1, with a weak D call TRBD1 (5 bases). The V end lost 6 bases, the J end lost 4 bases, and 12 bases lay between the germline ends. The CDR3 has 12 residues. Germline assignment: CDR1 SQVTM and CDR2 ANQGSEA. The CDR3 protein is CSVPNGGYGYTF. The CDR3 nucleotides read TGCAGCGTCCCCAACGGGGGCTATGGCTACACCTTC. Supplemented by reference TRBV29-1 and TRBJ1-2, the full variable domain reads SAVISQKPSRDICQRGTSLTIQCQVDSQVTMMFWYRQQPGQSLTLIATANQGSEATYESGFVIDKFPISRPNLTFSTLTVSNMSPEDSSIYLCSVPNGGYGYTFGSGTRLTVV.